This T cell receptor (beta chain) comes out of a study of monozygotic twins with inflammatory bowel disease. Regarding the study as a whole: The analysis did not separate different T cell subtypes. Variability in patient repertoires may have come partly from differing immunosuppressive treatments. Twins with IBD were found to have lower TCRbeta diversity (inverse Simpson) than healthy co-twins.

A word on this clonotype: Antigen specificity is unknown.

TCRdb reprocessed the 5' RACE reads, with one entry per CDR3 protein and no DNA. Recorded for this sample: approximately 160,000 distinct CDR3 sequences. Germline V gene lookup returns CDR1 MNHNS and CDR2 SASEGT. This CDR3 comprises 15 residues. This sequence was found in a human donor with ulcerative colitis or Crohn's disease, or a healthy co-twin of an affected twin (not recorded which). Sequencing used blood. This rearrangement joins TRBV6-1 to TRBJ1-2; TCRdb picks TRBD1, but there is no DNA to check that call. CDR3 amino acids: CASSMDRGGTYGYTF.